This T cell receptor (beta chain) emerged from a study of blood T cell repertoires in COVID-19. Germline CDR1 reads SEHNR; CDR2 reads FQNEAQ (reference sequence). CDR3 length: 15 residues. V shed 3 bases and J shed 8 bases, with 17 bases lying between them. The repertoire was sequenced with immunoSEQ multiplex PCR; TCRdb's copy has only in-frame clones and lacks some. The table lists more than 150,000 clones, roughly nine tenths of them singletons. The gene calls are TRBV7-9 and TRBJ2-1; TRBD1 might be the D (5 bases). Sequenced input: PBMCs or T cells enriched from blood (not recorded which). The TCR was taken from a woman aged 45-60 years who had recovered from COVID-19. The CDR3 sequence is CASSFPAGLIDEQFF. CDR3 bases: TGTGCCAGCAGCTTTCCGGCAGGGTTGATTGATGAGCAGTTCTTC. Drawing the rest from reference TRBV7-9 and TRBJ2-1, the complete variable domain is DTGVSQNPRHKITKRGQNVTFRCDPISEHNRLYWYRQTLGQGPEFLTYFQNEAQLEKSRLLSDRFSAERPKGSFSTLEIQRTEQGDSAMYLCASSFPAGLIDEQFFGPGTRLTVL.